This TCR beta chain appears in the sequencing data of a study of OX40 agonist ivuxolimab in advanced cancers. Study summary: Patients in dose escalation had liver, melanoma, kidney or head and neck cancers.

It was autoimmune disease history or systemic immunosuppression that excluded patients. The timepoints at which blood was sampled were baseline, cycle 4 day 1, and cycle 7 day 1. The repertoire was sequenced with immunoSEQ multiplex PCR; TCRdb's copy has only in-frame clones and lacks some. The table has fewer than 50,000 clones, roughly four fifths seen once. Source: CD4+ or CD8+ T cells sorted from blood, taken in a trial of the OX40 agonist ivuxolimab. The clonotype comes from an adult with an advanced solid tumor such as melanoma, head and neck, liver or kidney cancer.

CDR3 sequence (DNA): TGTGCCAGCAGCTTACAGGTAGCCGAAGAGACATACGAGCAGTACTTC. It is translated as CASSLQVAEETYEQYF. J is TRBJ2-7 and V is TRBV7-3, with unresolved D. CDR3 length: 16 amino acids. CDR1 is SGHTA and CDR2 is FQGTGA in the germline V gene. V lost 2 bases and J 4 bases, leaving 18 bases between the germline ends.